This TCR beta chain was sequenced during a study of cytomegalovirus exposure and HLA in healthy donors. Study as a whole: Of the donors genotyped, several hundred in all, around 76% fell in the Caucasian-associated ancestry cluster.

V gave up 6 bases and J gave up 7 bases; unmatched junction bases: 7. CDR3 length: 12 amino acids. The germline CDR1 and CDR2 sequences are SQVTM and ANQGSEA. This clone has a handful of counts. No antigen is known for it. The PCR employed 60 Vbeta primers together with 13 Jbeta primers. As handled by the study authors: About 11 million of tens of millions of unique TCR beta chains were shared, per a later count. The data were produced by immunoSEQ multiplex PCR, yet TCRdb's version contains in-frame clones alone and is incomplete. V and J calls and clone size are those listed in that table; D and trimming were worked out from the DNA. Of 100,000 to 150,000 clones in the sample, roughly 85% were seen once. Study findings and constraints: At a 0.05 false discovery rate, a later analysis found over 15,000 TCR beta sequences to be associated with HLA alleles. The majority of CMV-associated TCR beta chains were reported as apparently HLA-restricted in a later analysis.

V gene TRBV29-1 combines with J gene TRBJ1-2, with TRBD1 identical over 8 bases. The TCR sequence derives from a boy between 5 and 17 years old in good health and CMV-seronegative. The sequenced material came from PBMCs. CDR3 protein: CSVATGAGGYTF. For the CDR3, the DNA is TGCAGCGTCGCGACAGGGGCGGGTGGCTACACCTTC.